This T cell receptor (beta chain) stems from a study of regulatory T cells in long-lasting Graves disease. The CDR3 covers 14 residues. V lost 4 bases to trimming and J lost 4 bases, with 12 bases between them. The V gene's germline CDR1 is KGHDR and CDR2 SFDVKD. The time point here: newly diagnosed GD, antithyroid drugs for less than 3 months. RNA extracted from PBMCs served as the sequencing template. This clonotype was recorded many times. The antigen is undetermined. Findings of the study overall: There was favoring of TRBV28, TRBJ1-2 and TRBJ2-5 in persistent disease.

Assembly of TCR beta libraries relied on iRepertoire HTBI primers together with Arm-PCR of CDR3 regions. Original data processing: Samples revealed approximately 60 TRBV and roughly 15 TRBJ segments. In TCRdb, the multiplex PCR reads were re-called with MiXCR into one record per CDR3 protein. These V and J calls rely on TCRdb rather than the paper's analysis. The table includes some 230,000 distinct CDR3 sequences, around 20% detected once. The J gene is TRBJ1-1, the V gene TRBV24-1; possibly TRBD1 for D (6 bases). The receptor's source is a female donor with Graves disease. The sequencing used peripheral blood mononuclear cells (PBMCs), collected at new diagnosis, from a patient treated with antithyroid drugs. CDR3 sequence reads: CATSEGGFSTEAFF. CDR3 nucleotides: TGTGCCACCAGTGAAGGGGGATTTAGCACTGAAGCTTTCTTT.